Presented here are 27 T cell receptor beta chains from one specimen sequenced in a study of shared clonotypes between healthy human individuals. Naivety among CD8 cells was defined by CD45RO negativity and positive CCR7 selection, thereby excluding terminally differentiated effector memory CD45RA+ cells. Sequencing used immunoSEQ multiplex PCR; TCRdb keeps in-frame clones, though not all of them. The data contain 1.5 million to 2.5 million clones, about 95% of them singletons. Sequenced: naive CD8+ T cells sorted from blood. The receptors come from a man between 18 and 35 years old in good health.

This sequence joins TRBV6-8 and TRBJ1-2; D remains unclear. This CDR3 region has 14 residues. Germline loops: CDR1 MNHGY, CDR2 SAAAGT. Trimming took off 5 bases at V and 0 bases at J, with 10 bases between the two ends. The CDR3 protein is CASSQQLPNYGYTF. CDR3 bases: TGTGCCAGCAGTCAACAGCTCCCTAACTATGGCTACACCTTC.

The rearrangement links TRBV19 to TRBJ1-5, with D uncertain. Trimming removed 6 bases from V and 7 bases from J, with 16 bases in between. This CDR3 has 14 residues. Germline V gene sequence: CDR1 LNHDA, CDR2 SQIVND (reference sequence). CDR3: CASRDSEFGQPQHF. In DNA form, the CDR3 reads TGTGCCAGTAGGGATTCTGAGTTCGGACAGCCCCAGCATTTT.

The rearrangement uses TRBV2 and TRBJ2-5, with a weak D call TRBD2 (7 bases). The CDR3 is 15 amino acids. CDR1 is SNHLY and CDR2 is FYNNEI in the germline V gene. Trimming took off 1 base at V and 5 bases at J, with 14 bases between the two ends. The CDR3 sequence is CASSEGRGGAETQYF. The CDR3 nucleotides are TGTGCCAGCAGTGAAGGGAGGGGGGGCGCGGAGACCCAGTACTTC.

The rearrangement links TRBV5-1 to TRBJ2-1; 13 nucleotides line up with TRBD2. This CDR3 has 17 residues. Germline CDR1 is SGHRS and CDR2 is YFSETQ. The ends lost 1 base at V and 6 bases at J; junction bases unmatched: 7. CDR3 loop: CASSLWGTSGISNEQFF. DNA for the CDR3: TGCGCCAGCAGCTTGTGGGGGACTAGCGGGATTTCCAATGAGCAGTTCTTC.

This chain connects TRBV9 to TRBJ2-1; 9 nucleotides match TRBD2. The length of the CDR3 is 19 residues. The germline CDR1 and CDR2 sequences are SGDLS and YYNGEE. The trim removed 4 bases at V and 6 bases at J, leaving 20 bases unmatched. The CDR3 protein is CASSPTKGASGNMANEQFF. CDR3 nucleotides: TGTGCCAGCAGCCCGACGAAGGGGGCTAGCGGGAACATGGCCAATGAGCAGTTCTTC.

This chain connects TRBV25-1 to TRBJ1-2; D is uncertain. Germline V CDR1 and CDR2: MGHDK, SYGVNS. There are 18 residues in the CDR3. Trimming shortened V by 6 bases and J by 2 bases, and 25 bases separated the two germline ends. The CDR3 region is CASRVSSLAEEVNYGYTF. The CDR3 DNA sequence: TGTGCCAGCAGGGTCTCCTCATTGGCAGAGGAAGTAAACTATGGCTACACCTTC.

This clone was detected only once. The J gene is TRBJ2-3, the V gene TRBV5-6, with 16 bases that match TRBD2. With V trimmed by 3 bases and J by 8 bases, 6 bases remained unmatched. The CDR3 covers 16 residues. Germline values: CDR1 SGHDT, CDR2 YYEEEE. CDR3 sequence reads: CASSWGTSGRGSTQYF. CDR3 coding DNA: TGTGCCAGCAGCTGGGGGACTAGCGGGAGGGGATCTACGCAGTATTTT.

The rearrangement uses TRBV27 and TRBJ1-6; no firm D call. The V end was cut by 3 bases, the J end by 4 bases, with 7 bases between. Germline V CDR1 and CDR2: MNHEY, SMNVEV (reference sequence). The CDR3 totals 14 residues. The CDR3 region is CASSLTQYNSPLHF. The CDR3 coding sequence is TGTGCCAGCAGTTTGACACAATATAATTCACCCCTCCACTTT.

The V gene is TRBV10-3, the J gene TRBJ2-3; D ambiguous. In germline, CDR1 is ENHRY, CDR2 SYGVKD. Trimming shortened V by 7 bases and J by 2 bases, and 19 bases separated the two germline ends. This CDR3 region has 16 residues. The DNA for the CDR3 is TGTGCCATCAATGCGGTAAACCAATTAGCCACAGATACGCAGTATTTT. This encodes CAINAVNQLATDTQYF.

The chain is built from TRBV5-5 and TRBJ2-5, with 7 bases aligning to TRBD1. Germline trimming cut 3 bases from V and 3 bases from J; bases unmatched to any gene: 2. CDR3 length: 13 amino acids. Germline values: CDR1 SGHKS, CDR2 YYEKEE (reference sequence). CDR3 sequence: CASSWTGEETQYF. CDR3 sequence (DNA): TGTGCCAGCAGCTGGACAGGAGAAGAGACCCAGTACTTC. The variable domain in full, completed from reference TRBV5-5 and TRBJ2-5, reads DAGVTQSPTHLIKTRGQQVTLRCSPISGHKSVSWYQQVLGQGPQFIFQYYEKEERGRGNFPDRFSARQFPNYSSELNVNALLLGDSALYLCASSWTGEETQYFGPGTRLLVL.

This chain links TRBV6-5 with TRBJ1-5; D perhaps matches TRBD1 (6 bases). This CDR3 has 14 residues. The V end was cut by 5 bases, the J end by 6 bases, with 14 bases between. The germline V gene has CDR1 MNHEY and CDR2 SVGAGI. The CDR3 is CASSPETGAQPQHF. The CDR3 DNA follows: TGTGCCAGCAGTCCGGAGACAGGAGCTCAGCCCCAGCATTTT.

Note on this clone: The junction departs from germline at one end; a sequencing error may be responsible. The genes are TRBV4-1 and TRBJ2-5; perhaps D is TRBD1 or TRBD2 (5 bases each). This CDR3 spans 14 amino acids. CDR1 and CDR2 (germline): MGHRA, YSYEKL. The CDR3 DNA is TGCGCCAGCAGCCAAAGGGACGGAAGAGAGGCCCAGTACTTC. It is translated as CASSQRDGREAQYF.

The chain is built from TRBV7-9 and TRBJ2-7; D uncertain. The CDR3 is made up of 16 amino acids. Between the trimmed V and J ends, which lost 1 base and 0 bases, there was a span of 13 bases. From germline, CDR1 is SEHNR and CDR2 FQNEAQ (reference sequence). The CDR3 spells CASSLVTDSPSYEQYF. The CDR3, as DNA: TGTGCCAGCAGCTTAGTTACGGATTCCCCCTCCTACGAGCAGTACTTC.

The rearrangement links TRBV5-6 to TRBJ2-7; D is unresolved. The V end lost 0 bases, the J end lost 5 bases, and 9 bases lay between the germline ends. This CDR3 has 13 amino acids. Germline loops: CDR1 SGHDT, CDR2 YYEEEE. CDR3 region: CASSLELNHEQYF. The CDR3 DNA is TGTGCCAGCAGCTTGGAGCTAAACCACGAGCAGTACTTC. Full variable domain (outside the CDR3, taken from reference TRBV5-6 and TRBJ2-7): DAGVTQSPTHLIKTRGQQVTLRCSPKSGHDTVSWYQQALGQGPQFIFQYYEEEERQRGNFPDRFSGHQFPNYSSELNVNALLLGDSALYLCASSLELNHEQYFGPGTRLTVT.

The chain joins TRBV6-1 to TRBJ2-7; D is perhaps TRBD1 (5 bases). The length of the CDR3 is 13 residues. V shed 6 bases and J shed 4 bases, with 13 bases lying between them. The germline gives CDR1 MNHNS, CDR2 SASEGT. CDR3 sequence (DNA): TGTGCCAGCAGCCCAGGGTTTTTGTACGAGCAGTACTTC. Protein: CASSPGFLYEQYF.

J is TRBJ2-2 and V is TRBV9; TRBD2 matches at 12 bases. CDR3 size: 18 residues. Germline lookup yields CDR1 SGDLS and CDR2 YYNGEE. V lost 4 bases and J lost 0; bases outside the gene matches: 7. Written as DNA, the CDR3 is TGTGCCAGCAGCTACGGGACTAGCGGGCTTACGAACACCGGGGAGCTGTTTTTT. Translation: CASSYGTSGLTNTGELFF.

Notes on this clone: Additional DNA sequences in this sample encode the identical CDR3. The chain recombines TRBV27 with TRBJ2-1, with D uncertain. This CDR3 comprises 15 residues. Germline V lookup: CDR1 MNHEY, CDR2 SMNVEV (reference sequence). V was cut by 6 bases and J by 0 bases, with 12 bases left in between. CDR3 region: CASSLDSSSYNEQFF. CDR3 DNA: TGTGCCAGCAGCCTCGACTCGAGCTCCTACAATGAGCAGTTCTTC.

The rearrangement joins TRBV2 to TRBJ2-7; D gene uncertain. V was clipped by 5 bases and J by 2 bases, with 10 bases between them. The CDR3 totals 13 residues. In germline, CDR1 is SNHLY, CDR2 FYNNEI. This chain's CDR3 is CASSPGLPYEQYF. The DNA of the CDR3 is TGTGCCAGCAGTCCCGGGTTACCCTACGAGCAGTACTTC.

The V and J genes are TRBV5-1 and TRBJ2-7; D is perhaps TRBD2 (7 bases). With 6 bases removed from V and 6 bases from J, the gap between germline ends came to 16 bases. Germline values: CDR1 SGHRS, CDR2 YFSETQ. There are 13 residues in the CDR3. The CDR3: CASTGRGGFEQYF. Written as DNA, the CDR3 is TGCGCCAGCACTGGTCGCGGGGGCTTCGAGCAGTACTTC.

The CDR3 nucleotides are TGCAGCGTGGACACAGGGCGCACCGGGGAGCTGTTTTTT. Translating it yields CSVDTGRTGELFF. The chain has TRBV29-1 and TRBJ2-2; possible D gene TRBD1, 6 bases. This CDR3 spans 13 amino acids. The V and J ends lost 6 bases and 4 bases respectively, with 12 bases between them. Germline V gene lookup returns CDR1 SQVTM and CDR2 ANQGSEA.

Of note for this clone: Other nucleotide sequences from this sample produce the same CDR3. The CDR3 sequence: CASSLSVGGNTEAFF. The CDR3 DNA follows: TGTGCCAGCAGTTTATCGGTGGGTGGGAACACTGAAGCTTTCTTT. V is TRBV27 and J is TRBJ1-1; D remains ambiguous. The V gene's germline CDR1 is MNHEY and CDR2 SMNVEV (reference sequence). The germline V and J ends were trimmed by 0 bases and 1 base, with 9 bases remaining between them. The CDR3 is 15 amino acids.

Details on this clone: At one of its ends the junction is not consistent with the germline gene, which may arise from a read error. CDR3 amino acids: CASSLVIGAEAFF. CDR3 nucleotide sequence: TGTGCTAGCAGCTTAGTCATCGGGGCTGAAGCTTTCTTT. This chain uses TRBV7-7 with TRBJ1-1; D is undetermined. The CDR3 runs to 13 residues. Germline V lookup: CDR1 SSHAT, CDR2 FNYEAQ (reference sequence). Using reference TRBV7-7 and TRBJ1-1 for the parts outside the CDR3, the full variable domain is GAGVSQSPRYKVTKRGQDVTLRCDPISSHATLYWYQQALGQGPEFLTYFNYEAQPDKSGLPSDRFSAERPEGSISTLTIQRTEQRDSAMYRCASSLVIGAEAFFGQGTRLTVV.

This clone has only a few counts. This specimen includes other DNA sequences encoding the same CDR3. The CDR3 coding sequence is TGCGCCAGCAGCTTGGCAGGGTCCACTGAAGCTTTCTTT. This sequence encodes CASSLAGSTEAFF. The chain recombines TRBV5-1 with TRBJ1-1; the D gene is possibly TRBD1 (5 bases). This CDR3 is built from 13 residues. V was clipped by 0 bases and J by 4 bases, with 7 bases between them. Germline V lookup: CDR1 SGHRS, CDR2 YFSETQ.

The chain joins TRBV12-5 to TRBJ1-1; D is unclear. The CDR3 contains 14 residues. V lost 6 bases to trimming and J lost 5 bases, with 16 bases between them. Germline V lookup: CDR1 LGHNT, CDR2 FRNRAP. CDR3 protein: CASGPLGLTTEAFF. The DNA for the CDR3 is TGTGCTAGTGGACCCCTTGGACTCACAACTGAAGCTTTCTTT.

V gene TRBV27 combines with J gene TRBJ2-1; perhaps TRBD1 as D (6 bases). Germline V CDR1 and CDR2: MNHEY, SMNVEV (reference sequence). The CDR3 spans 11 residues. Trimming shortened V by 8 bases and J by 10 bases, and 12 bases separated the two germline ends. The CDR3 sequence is CASVTGTEQFF. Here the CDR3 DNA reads TGTGCCAGCGTTACAGGGACAGAGCAGTTCTTC.

The CDR3 here is CASSYGGQVYGYTF. The CDR3 coding sequence is TGTGCCAGCAGTTACGGGGGGCAGGTCTATGGCTACACCTTC. The chain recombines TRBV6-5 with TRBJ1-2; perhaps TRBD1 as D (6 bases). Per the germline V gene, CDR1 is MNHEY and CDR2 is SVGAGI. The CDR3 is 14 residues long. The V and J ends lost 2 bases and 4 bases respectively, with 11 bases between them.

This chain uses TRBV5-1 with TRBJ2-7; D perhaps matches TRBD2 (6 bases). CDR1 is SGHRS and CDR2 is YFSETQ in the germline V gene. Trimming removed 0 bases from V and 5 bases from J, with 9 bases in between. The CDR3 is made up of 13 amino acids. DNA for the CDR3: TGCGCCAGCAGCTTGGCGGGAGTCCACGAGCAGTACTTC. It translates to CASSLAGVHEQYF. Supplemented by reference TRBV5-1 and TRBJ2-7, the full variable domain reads KAGVTQTPRYLIKTRGQQVTLSCSPISGHRSVSWYQQTPGQGLQFLFEYFSETQRNKGNFPGRFSGRQFSNSRSEMNVSTLELGDSALYLCASSLAGVHEQYFGPGTRLTVT.